This paragraph covers one TCR beta chain sequence. The target of this receptor is not known. Base quality data are lacking; no much larger clone is found one base away. The sample originates from a study of hypomethylating agent response in myelodysplastic syndrome (dated by TCRdb to the early 2020s). About the full investigation: The hypomethylating agent given was azacitidine in about 70% of the 11 patients and decitabine in 3 of 11 patients. Of the myelodysplastic syndrome patients in the cohort, nine or ten were male and 2 were female. On average the patients were 72.2 +/- 6.3 years old, and a diploid cytogenetic profile was seen most often. TET2 mutation was identified most frequently, being present in 5 of 11 patients. Complete response or hematologic improvement was achieved by six patients, and 4 or 5 patients were classified as non-responders. Response was defined as complete response or hematologic improvement, and patients who met neither criterion were classified as non-responders. Broader findings and caveats from the paper: After hypomethylating agent treatment, no significant change in richness, rarefaction diversity or clonality was seen, either across all patients or within response groups. Age matching of healthy control donors to MDS patients was not performed, and the MDS versus healthy comparison could have been impacted by this lack of age matching. Only approximately 12 patients were analyzed, so the study cohort was small. Novel clonotypes were found to emerge more often in responders, whereas more contracted clonotypes were observed in non-responders after treatment. Whether the shared GLIPH2 clusters possibly recognize novel MDS antigens was not confirmed and still needs to be tested experimentally.

T-cell subsets were not sorted, and bulk bone marrow was analyzed instead. Immunosequencing of the TCR beta CDR3 regions was performed on bone marrow from 11 myelodysplastic syndrome patients before and after hypomethylating agent therapy. To track the repertoire longitudinally, every patient provided one baseline bone marrow along with two to three bone marrows taken at different post-treatment timepoints. Whole bone marrow served as the source for genomic DNA extraction, with DNA quality checked using TapeStation, NanoDrop OneC and PicoGreen assays. A distance of 21 bases separates the germline ends of V and J, which lose 5 bases and 1 base respectively. From the germline V gene, CDR1 is SQVTM and CDR2 is ANQGSEA. From the cysteine up to the phenylalanine, the CDR3 has a length of 16 residues. Kept here is only the CDR3 DNA, which spans 48 bases and is read in frame from base 1. The library was obtained by the immunoSEQ multiplex PCR assay. Sequencing was run at survey resolution with two replicates of around 200 ng each, for a total of around 400 ng of DNA per sample. Rearranged TCRB sequences in genomic DNA were detected with the hsTCRB kit, which uses multiplex PCR primers directed at V and J genes. In the first PCR, the CDR3 region was amplified for about 30 cycles with the QIAGEN Multiplex PCR Kit. Sample barcodes and Illumina adapters were attached to each replicate during a second PCR lasting 7 to 9 cycles. Quantification of the pooled libraries was done with a QuantStudio 6 and the KAPA library quantification kit. Approximately 15 pM of pooled libraries was sequenced on an Illumina MiSeq using 156-cycle single-end reads and a 15-cycle index read. In the authors' own workflow: Of 168,753 unique clonotypes, 1.5% to 2% were flagged by VDJdb annotation as previously reported viral-epitope-specific. Raw reads were processed into normalized, annotated TCRB repertoires with the immunoSEQ Data Assistant and immunoSEQ Analyzer. Clonotypes were analyzed with the immunarch R package version 0.6.5 and BioAnalyzer. Before richness was estimated, every repertoire was downsampled to match the clone count of the smallest repertoire. Clonotypes were sorted into expanded, contracted or novel categories with Fisher's exact tests, where novel meant the clonotype had zero frequency before treatment. Significantly changed CDR3 beta sequences were clustered with GLIPH2 using simulation_depth=1000 and kmer_min_depth=3, and CDR3s shorter than five residues were excluded. The table was pulled from immuneACCESS by TCRdb, which kept in-frame rearrangements only. Such tables lose some clones; where checked, under half of the loss comes from unresolved V genes, and the rest has no known cause. V, J and clone size are those of that table, while D and trimming were read from the DNA. The sample table lists under 6,500 clones, less than 90% of them with a count of one. The biggest ten clones account for approximately 10% of the sample.

The sequence derives from a human donor with myelodysplastic syndrome. This receptor chain uses TRBV29-1 and TRBJ2-7; the D gene is possibly TRBD2, with 5 bases matching. This specimen was bone marrow, taken before or after starting hypomethylating agent treatment for myelodysplastic syndrome (not recorded which). The nucleotide sequence is TGCAGCGTTCTAATTTATGGGAGCCTAAGGTCCTACGAGCAGTACTTC. Its protein is CSVLIYGSLRSYEQYF.